What follows are 24 T cell receptor beta chains derived from one specimen sequenced in a study of cytomegalovirus exposure and HLA in healthy donors. Vbeta (60) and Jbeta (13) primers were used in the PCR. The assay was immunoSEQ multiplex PCR, and TCRdb's table has in-frame clones only and misses some. Of about 140,000 clones in the sample, around 77% were seen once. The specimen sequenced was PBMCs. The receptors stem from a woman aged 45-59 years in good health and CMV-seronegative.

This rearrangement joins TRBV7-6 to TRBJ1-2, with D uncertain. CDR1 and CDR2 from the germline V gene are SGHVS and FNYEAQ. With 5 bases removed from V and 4 bases from J, the gap between germline ends came to 17 bases. CDR3 length: 15 residues. CDR3 sequence: CASSPQPARPYGYTF. CDR3 DNA: TGTGCCAGCAGCCCACAACCTGCCAGGCCCTATGGCTACACCTTC.

This chain connects TRBV6-1 to TRBJ2-3; the match to TRBD2 covers 10 bases. V gave up 4 bases and J gave up 1 base; unmatched junction bases: 8. There are 17 residues in the CDR3. Germline V gene lookup returns CDR1 MNHNS and CDR2 SASEGT. CDR3 loop: CASSALPGTSGTDTQYF. The CDR3 nucleotides read TGTGCCAGCAGTGCCCTTCCCGGGACTAGCGGCACAGATACGCAGTATTTT.

V is TRBV27 and J is TRBJ1-1; possible D gene TRBD1, 5 bases. The CDR3 is 13 amino acids. Deletions cut 6 bases from V and 1 base from J, with 9 bases between. The germline gives CDR1 MNHEY, CDR2 SMNVEV (reference sequence). In DNA form, the CDR3 reads TGTGCCAGCAGCCAGACAGAGAACACTGAAGCTTTCTTT. Translating it yields CASSQTENTEAFF.

The chain uses TRBV7-8 and TRBJ2-2, with TRBD1 matching 9 bases. Germline-derived CDR1 and CDR2 are SGHVS and FQNEAQ. The CDR3 is made up of 16 amino acids. The ends lost 5 bases at V and 6 bases at J; junction bases unmatched: 10. CDR3 nucleotides: TGTGCCAGCAGCCCAGGGGGGACAGGGTATCCCGGGGAGCTGTTTTTT. Protein product: CASSPGGTGYPGELFF.

Points on this clone: Relative to the germline gene, one junction end is altered; a read error may explain this. CDR3 in DNA: TGCGCCACCAGCACCCAAAATCTAGCCGGGGAGCTGTTTTTT. It yields the protein CATSTQNLAGELFF. V is TRBV4-1 and J is TRBJ2-2; D unclear. Germline values: CDR1 MGHRA, CDR2 YSYEKL. The CDR3 sequence is 14 residues long.

V gene TRBV7-9 combines with J gene TRBJ1-2; TRBD1 aligns across 7 bases. Germline V gene data show CDR1 as SEHNR and CDR2 as FQNEAQ (reference sequence). The CDR3 covers 13 residues. With 5 bases clipped from V and 4 bases from J, the junction kept 4 bases outside the gene matches. The CDR3 DNA reads as TGTGCCAGCAGCGAGGACAGGCGCTATGGCTACACCTTC. It encodes CASSEDRRYGYTF.

The rearrangement joins TRBV27 to TRBJ1-6; D uncertain. The V end lost 3 bases, the J end lost 9 bases, and 9 bases lay between the germline ends. The germline gives CDR1 MNHEY, CDR2 SMNVEV (reference sequence). This CDR3 spans 13 amino acids. The CDR3 protein is CASSFFSSSPLHF. In nucleotides, the CDR3 is TGTGCCAGCAGTTTTTTTAGTAGTTCACCCCTCCACTTT.

This rearrangement joins TRBV6-6 to TRBJ1-2; D remains ambiguous. The CDR3 runs 13 residues. Germline V gene sequence: CDR1 MNHNY, CDR2 SVGAGI (reference sequence). V lost 5 bases to trimming and J lost 6 bases, with 13 bases between them. Here the CDR3 DNA reads TGTGCCAGCAGTATCGACACACAGAATGGCTACACCTTC. It translates to CASSIDTQNGYTF.

This clone was seen more than once but under ten times. V is TRBV28 and J is TRBJ1-2; D possibly corresponds to TRBD1 (6 bases). This CDR3 contains 13 residues. V was cut by 6 bases and J by 5 bases, with 13 bases left in between. CDR1 is MDHEN, CDR2 SYDVKM, per germline. The CDR3 nucleotides are TGTGCCAGCAGGGTCCGGGGGGCTTATGGCTACACCTTC. This gives the protein CASRVRGAYGYTF.

Points on this clone: One junction end disagrees with the germline gene, perhaps due to a read error. The chain is built from TRBV11-2 and TRBJ1-1; possibly TRBD1 for D (6 bases). The CDR3 contains 14 residues. Looked up from germline, CDR1 is SGHAT and CDR2 is FQNNGV. The CDR3 loop reads CAGSDRTENTEAFF. The CDR3 region has the DNA TGTGCCGGCAGCGATAGGACAGAGAACACTGAAGCTTTCTTT.

The chain uses TRBV5-6 and TRBJ2-5, with D uncertain. The assigned J gene may be wrong: the sequence end matches TRBJ2-7 better. The length of the CDR3 is 11 residues. Germline V lookup: CDR1 SGHDT, CDR2 YYEEEE. The CDR3 coding sequence is TGTGCCAGCAGCTTGGTGTACGAGCAGTACTTC. This gives the protein CASSLVYEQYF.

This sequence joins TRBV7-8 and TRBJ1-6, with D possibly being TRBD1 (5 bases). V was clipped by 2 bases and J by 10 bases, with 9 bases between them. The CDR3 loop spans 13 amino acids. From germline, CDR1 is SGHVS and CDR2 FQNEAQ. The CDR3 is CASSLWGGSPLHF. The CDR3 region has the DNA TGTGCCAGCAGCTTATGGGGGGGATCACCCCTCCACTTT. Combining the CDR3 with reference TRBV7-8 and TRBJ1-6 gives the whole variable domain GAGVSQSPRYKVAKRGQDVALRCDPISGHVSLFWYQQALGQGPEFLTYFQNEAQLDKSGLPSDRFFAERPEGSVSTLKIQRTQQEDSAVYLCASSLWGGSPLHFGNGTRLTVT.

This clone was seen more than once but under ten times. The chain combines TRBV5-8 with TRBJ2-7; D remains ambiguous. V lost 6 bases to trimming and J lost 0 bases, with 13 bases between them. CDR1 SGHTS and CDR2 YDEGEE come from the germline V gene. CDR3 length: 14 amino acids. The CDR3 DNA reads as TGTGCCAGCACCGATATGACACCCTCCTACGAGCAGTACTTC. The encoded protein is CASTDMTPSYEQYF.

V usage is TRBV2 and J usage is TRBJ2-2; TRBD2 is a possible D gene (5 bases). V was cut by 8 bases and J by 6 bases, with 13 bases left in between. From germline, CDR1 is SNHLY and CDR2 FYNNEI. CDR3 length equals 13 residues. The CDR3 loop is CASDYAAPGELFF. CDR3 bases: TGTGCCAGCGACTACGCGGCACCCGGGGAGCTGTTTTTT. Supplemented by reference TRBV2 and TRBJ2-2, the full variable domain reads EPEVTQTPSHQVTQMGQEVILRCVPISNHLYFYWYRQILGQKVEFLVSFYNNEISEKSEIFDDQFSVERPDGSNFTLKIRSTKLEDSAMYFCASDYAAPGELFFGEGSRLTVL.

The chain recombines TRBV19 with TRBJ1-1, with D perhaps matching TRBD1 (6 bases). Trimming left V 5 bases short and J 5 bases short, with 15 bases between. Germline values: CDR1 LNHDA, CDR2 SQIVND (reference sequence). This CDR3 contains 14 residues. This CDR3 reads CASSRYRTETEAFF. For the CDR3, the DNA is TGTGCCAGTAGTCGATACCGGACAGAAACTGAAGCTTTCTTT.

V and J are TRBV6-5 and TRBJ1-2; D is uncertain. The CDR3 length is 11 residues. CDR1 is MNHEY and CDR2 is SVGAGI in the germline V gene. V was shortened by 4 bases and J by 7 bases, with 7 bases between the two germline ends. The DNA of the CDR3 is TGTGCCAGCAGTTGGGCATCTGGCTACACCTTC. Translated: CASSWASGYTF.

The chain couples TRBV7-6 to TRBJ1-3; D gene unclear. The V and J ends lost 3 bases and 0 bases respectively, with 6 bases between them. Germline V CDR1 and CDR2: SGHVS, FNYEAQ. The CDR3 loop spans 14 amino acids. The CDR3 sequence: CASSLGYSGNTIYF. The CDR3 nucleotides read TGTGCCAGCAGCTTGGGCTACTCTGGAAACACCATATATTTT. Together with reference TRBV7-6 and TRBJ1-3, the CDR3 gives the full variable domain: GAGVSQSPRYKVTKRGQDVALRCDPISGHVSLYWYRQALGQGPEFLTYFNYEAQQDKSGLPNDRFSAERPEGSISTLTIQRTEQRDSAMYRCASSLGYSGNTIYFGEGSWLTVV.

The chain links TRBV5-5 to TRBJ1-4, with 9 bases matching TRBD1. V lost 4 bases and J lost 4; bases outside the gene matches: 5. From germline, CDR1 is SGHKS and CDR2 YYEKEE (reference sequence). The CDR3 is 15 residues long. Written as DNA, the CDR3 is TGTGCCAGCAGCCAAGGGACAGGGATTAATGAAAAACTGTTTTTT. Translating it yields CASSQGTGINEKLFF.

The rearrangement uses TRBV7-8 and TRBJ1-2; possibly TRBD1 for D (5 bases). The CDR3 has 12 residues. With 5 bases removed from V and 8 bases from J, the gap between germline ends came to 12 bases. Germline CDR1 reads SGHVS; CDR2 reads FQNEAQ. In DNA form, the CDR3 reads TGTGCCAGCAGCCCTTCGGGGGGGGGCTACACCTTC. As protein: CASSPSGGGYTF.

In DNA, the CDR3 is TGCGCCAGCAGCCAAGATTTAGGAACAGGCCAAGAGACCCAGTACTTC. Translated: CASSQDLGTGQETQYF. The gene calls are TRBV4-3 and TRBJ2-5, with D possibly TRBD1 on 5 matching bases. The V and J ends lost 0 bases and 1 base respectively, with 12 bases between them. This CDR3 comprises 16 residues. Germline lookup yields CDR1 LGHNA and CDR2 YSLEER.

This chain connects TRBV11-2 to TRBJ1-6; D unclear. V was pared by 1 base and J by 9 bases, with 10 bases between. The CDR3 spans 14 residues. Germline assignment: CDR1 SGHAT and CDR2 FQNNGV. Here the CDR3 reads CASSLAFGLSPLHF. DNA of the CDR3: TGTGCCAGCAGCTTAGCGTTTGGGCTTTCACCCCTCCACTTT.

The DNA of the CDR3 is TGTGCCAGCAGCTTGAACAGGGGGAGAAACACCATATATTTT. Translation gives CASSLNRGRNTIYF. The chain has TRBV5-6 and TRBJ1-3; TRBD1 aligns across 8 bases. Germline lookup yields CDR1 SGHDT and CDR2 YYEEEE. This CDR3 comprises 14 residues. V lost 1 base to trimming and J lost 5 bases; unmatched junction nucleotides: 2.

This chain joins TRBV6-1 and TRBJ2-1; 7 positions agree with TRBD2. Germline assignment: CDR1 MNHNS and CDR2 SASEGT. CDR3 size: 14 residues. Losses at the gene ends were 8 bases for V and 3 bases for J; bases not matched to a gene: 7. This chain's CDR3 is CASSLAGRYNEQFF. CDR3 DNA sequence: TGTGCCAGCTCATTAGCGGGTCGCTACAATGAGCAGTTCTTC.

This chain uses TRBV6-5 with TRBJ2-3; 10 nucleotides align to TRBD2. The CDR3 consists of 15 residues. Germline values: CDR1 MNHEY, CDR2 SVGAGI. The trim removed 5 bases at V and 10 bases at J, leaving 12 bases unmatched. CDR3 nucleotides: TGTGCCAGCAGTAGACTAGCGGGCGGAGGATCTGCGCAGTATTTT. Its protein product is CASSRLAGGGSAQYF.